This entry concerns a single T cell receptor beta chain. This entry belongs to a study of cytomegalovirus exposure and HLA in healthy donors. After removal of 7 bases from V and 4 bases from J, the junction contained 14 bases not matched to a gene. The CDR3 covers 16 residues. Germline V gene lookup returns CDR1 SQVTM and CDR2 ANQGSEA. PCR primers comprised 60 Vbeta and 13 Jbeta primers. TCRdb's copy holds only in-frame clones and misses some; the assay was immunoSEQ multiplex PCR. The sample includes 85,000 to 100,000 clones, 55% to 75% of them seen just once. The sample was PBMCs. The TCR comes from a man aged 55 to 70 in good health and CMV-seronegative. The chain combines TRBV29-1 with TRBJ2-3; TRBD1 aligns across 10 bases. This CDR3 reads CSGGQGWGMGADTQYF. CDR3 bases: TGCAGCGGGGGACAGGGGTGGGGTATGGGCGCAGATACGCAGTATTTT.